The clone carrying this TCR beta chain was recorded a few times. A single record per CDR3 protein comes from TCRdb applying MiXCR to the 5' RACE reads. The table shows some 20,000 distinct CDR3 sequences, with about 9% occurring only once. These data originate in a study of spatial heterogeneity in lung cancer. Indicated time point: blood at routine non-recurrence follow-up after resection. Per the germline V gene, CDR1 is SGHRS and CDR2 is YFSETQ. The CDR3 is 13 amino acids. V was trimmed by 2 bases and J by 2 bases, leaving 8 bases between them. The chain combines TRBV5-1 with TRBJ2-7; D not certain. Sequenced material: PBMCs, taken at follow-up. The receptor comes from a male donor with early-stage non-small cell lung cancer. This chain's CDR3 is CASSFPEAYEQYF. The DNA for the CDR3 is TGCGCCAGCAGCTTTCCAGAAGCCTACGAGCAGTACTTC.